A selection of T cell receptor beta chains follows, all from one sample in a study of blood T cells in healthy people across ages. MiXCR was run by TCRdb on the 5' RACE reads, yielding one entry per CDR3 protein. In the table there are 600,000 or so distinct CDR3 sequences, roughly 30% of which are singletons. Material: blood. These receptors originate from a woman aged 80 or over in good health. Each CDR3 is given with its conserved first and last residue. D genes are given only for firm matches. The size entry is marked missing in some rows and otherwise reads once, few, many or a size class.

abundance	j_gene	v_gene	d_gene	CDR3aa	CDR3nt
-	TRBJ2-1	TRBV6-5	TRBD2	CASRTRGGHYNEQFF	TGTGCCAGCAGAACGCGGGGGGGCCACTACAATGAGCAGTTCTTC
-	TRBJ1-2	TRBV14	TRBD1	CASSQAGQGPYGYTF	TGTGCCAGCAGCCAAGCCGGACAGGGCCCCTATGGCTACACCTTC
many	TRBJ1-5	TRBV6-1	-	CASSEIDQPQHF	TGTGCCAGCAGTGAAATAGACCAGCCCCAGCATTTT
-	TRBJ1-1	TRBV6-5	-	CASIPPGTVSEAFF	TGTGCCAGCATTCCCCCCGGGACCGTGTCTGAAGCTTTCTTT
-	TRBJ1-3	TRBV2	-	CASSPPGLASGNTIYF	TGTGCCAGCAGTCCACCGGGACTGGCCTCTGGAAACACCATATATTTT
few	TRBJ2-7	TRBV19	-	CASSIGPSYEQYF	TGTGCCAGTAGTATCGGGCCTTCCTACGAGCAGTACTTC
few	TRBJ1-5	TRBV6-2/TRBV6-3	-	CTSSVSNQPQHF	TGTACCAGCAGCGTTAGCAATCAGCCCCAGCATTTT
many	TRBJ2-7	TRBV7-2	-	CASSFRGAYEQYF	TGTGCCAGCAGCTTTAGGGGGGCCTACGAGCAGTACTTC
-	TRBJ1-1	TRBV27	-	CASSLKVGSTEAFF	TGTGCCAGCAGTTTAAAGGTGGGATCTACTGAAGCTTTCTTT
-	TRBJ2-3	TRBV3-1	-	CASSQRSSTDTQYF	TGTGCCAGCAGCCAACGGTCCAGCACAGATACGCAGTATTTT
many	TRBJ1-6	TRBV2	TRBD1	CASRSGDRGNSPLHF	TGTGCCAGCAGGAGCGGGGACAGGGGAAATTCACCCCTCCACTTT
many	TRBJ1-2	TRBV7-9	-	CASTQMASTRAYGYTF	TGTGCCAGCACCCAAATGGCCTCTACACGCGCCTATGGCTACACCTTC
-	TRBJ1-6	TRBV7-2	TRBD1	CASSLDRGLDSPLHF	TGTGCCAGCAGCTTAGACAGGGGGTTAGATTCACCCCTCCACTTT
few	TRBJ1-6	TRBV7-2	-	CASSLTDSRSPLHF	TGTGCCAGCAGCTTAACGGACAGTAGGTCACCCCTCCACTTT
many	TRBJ2-7	TRBV5-1	TRBD1	CASSYGTGSYEQYF	TGCGCCAGCAGTTATGGGACAGGGTCCTACGAGCAGTACTTC
few	TRBJ1-4	TRBV5-4	-	CASSLSGPGDEKLFF	TGTGCCAGCAGCCTCTCCGGGCCTGGTGATGAAAAACTGTTTTTT
once	TRBJ2-1	TRBV7-2	TRBD1	CASSPFGPSPQGSYNEQFF	TGTGCCAGCAGCCCATTCGGACCCAGCCCACAGGGGAGCTACAATGAGCAGTTCTTC
many	TRBJ2-2	TRBV20-1	-	CSAREIATGELFF	TGCAGTGCTAGAGAAATCGCTACCGGGGAGCTGTTTTTT
many	TRBJ1-2	TRBV7-9	-	CASSPDGGSLYGYTF	TGTGCCAGCAGCCCCGACGGGGGCTCTTTATATGGCTACACCTTC
many	TRBJ2-3	TRBV12-3/TRBV12-4	TRBD2	CASSPPAGPSTDTQYF	TGTGCCAGCAGCCCCCCAGCGGGGCCTAGCACAGATACGCAGTATTTT
-	TRBJ2-7	TRBV20-1	TRBD2	CSAPIAGVPEQYF	TGCAGTGCCCCTATAGCGGGGGTCCCCGAGCAGTACTTC
many	TRBJ2-6	TRBV10-3	-	CAISEYRRTGANVLTF	TGTGCCATCAGTGAGTATCGCAGGACTGGGGCCAACGTCCTGACTTTC
-	TRBJ2-5	TRBV7-2	-	CASSLKSGDGETQYF	TGTGCCAGCAGCCTGAAGAGCGGAGACGGGGAGACCCAGTACTTC
many	TRBJ1-1	TRBV5-1	-	CASSLGQVMNTEAFF	TGCGCCAGCAGCTTGGGCCAGGTCATGAACACTGAAGCTTTCTTT
many	TRBJ1-1	TRBV7-2	-	CASRLVQGSNTEAFF	TGTGCCAGCAGATTAGTTCAGGGAAGTAACACTGAAGCTTTCTTT
-	TRBJ2-5	TRBV7-3	TRBD1	CASSSSGQGARETQYF	TGTGCCAGCAGCTCCTCCGGGCAGGGGGCGCGGGAGACCCAGTACTTC
many	TRBJ2-5	TRBV7-2	-	CASSPTTQETQYF	TGTGCCAGCAGCCCTACTACCCAAGAGACCCAGTACTTC
many	TRBJ1-2	TRBV29-1	-	CSVEGGWDGYTF	TGCAGCGTTGAAGGGGGGTGGGATGGCTACACCTTC
many	TRBJ2-7	TRBV5-1	-	CASSPWESSYEQYF	TGCGCCAGCAGCCCATGGGAGAGCTCCTACGAGCAGTACTTC
many	TRBJ2-7	TRBV7-9	-	CASNPGGGDGEQYF	TGTGCCAGCAACCCCGGAGGAGGGGACGGCGAGCAGTACTTC